This T cell receptor beta chain was documented in a study of blood T cell repertoires in COVID-19. Method: immunoSEQ multiplex PCR; TCRdb's copy keeps in-frame clones and lacks some. The data show hundreds of thousands of clones, 86% seen once. The CDR3 has 14 amino acids. Material for sequencing was peripheral blood. This clonotype originated in a woman between 55 and 75 years old who had recovered from COVID-19. The rearrangement links TRBV12-1 to TRBJ1-4; the table's D call of TRBD1 was not tested on the DNA. TRBV12-1 is an annotated pseudogene. The CDR3 sequence: CASSFRGKDEKLFF. CDR3 coding DNA: TGTGCCAGCAGCTTTAGGGGGAAAGATGAAAAACTGTTTTTT.